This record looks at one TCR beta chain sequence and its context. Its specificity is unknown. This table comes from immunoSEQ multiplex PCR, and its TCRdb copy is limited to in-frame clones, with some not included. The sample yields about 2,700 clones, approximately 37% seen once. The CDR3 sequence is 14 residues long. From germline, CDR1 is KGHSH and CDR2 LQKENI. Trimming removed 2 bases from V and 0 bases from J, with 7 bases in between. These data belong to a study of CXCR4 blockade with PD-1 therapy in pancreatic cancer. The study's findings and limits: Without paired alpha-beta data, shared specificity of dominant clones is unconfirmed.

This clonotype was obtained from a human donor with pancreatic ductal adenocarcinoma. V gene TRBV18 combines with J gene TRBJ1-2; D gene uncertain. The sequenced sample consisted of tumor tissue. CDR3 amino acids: CASSPWEPNYGYTF. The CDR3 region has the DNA TGTGCCAGCTCACCATGGGAACCTAACTATGGCTACACCTTC.